The 16 T cell receptor beta chains presented below share a single source sample, sequenced in a study of neoadjuvant nivolumab and ipilimumab in lung cancer. The protocol was immunoSEQ multiplex PCR, while the TCRdb copy is restricted to in-frame clones and leaves out a portion. The repertoire holds about 7,000 clones, with approximately 88% as singletons. The sample was tumor tissue, taken after neoadjuvant nivolumab, alone or with ipilimumab, at or shortly before surgery. The receptors come from an adult with non-small cell lung cancer.

The table lists this clone with a count of one. The chain couples TRBV21-1 to TRBJ2-3; TRBD2 was called by the table and not checked on the DNA. TRBV21-1 constitutes a pseudogene. The CDR3 totals 15 residues. Here the CDR3 DNA reads TGTGCCAGCAGAATACGGGCGGGGAGGGCAGATACGCAGTATTTT. The encoded protein is CASRIRAGRADTQYF.

The V call is TRBV7-5, the J call TRBJ1-2; TRBD1 reflects the table's D call only, with no check against the DNA. TRBV7-5 is marked as a pseudogene. The CDR3 runs to 17 residues. The CDR3 region has the DNA TGTGTCAGAAGCTCGAACGATACCGGGACAGGGCCCTATGGCTACACCTTC. Its protein is CVRSSNDTGTGPYGYTF.

J is TRBJ2-7 and V is TRBV5-5, with D maybe TRBD2 (5 bases). Germline V lookup: CDR1 SGHKS, CDR2 YYEKEE (reference sequence). This CDR3 contains 13 residues. Trimming cost V 0 bases and J 2 bases, with 6 bases left between them. The CDR3 is CASSLDGTYEQYF. In nucleotides, the CDR3 is TGTGCCAGCAGCTTGGACGGGACCTACGAGCAGTACTTC.

A word on this clone: One end of the junction is discordant with germline, which a read error may explain. The chain combines TRBV29-1 with TRBJ1-1, with 10 bases aligning to TRBD1. This CDR3 comprises 15 residues. Germline CDR1 and CDR2: SQVTM and ANQGSEA. The CDR3 sequence: CSVEEGRTGGVKGRF. CDR3 in DNA: TGCAGCGTTGAAGAAGGGAGGACAGGGGGTGTGAAAGGGAGGTTT.

The CDR3 DNA is TGTGCCAGCAGCTCCGTAAAGGGCCAGCATTTT. This codes for CASSSVKGQHF. This chain uses TRBV5-4 with TRBJ1-5; the D is unclear. V was trimmed by 3 bases and J by 12 bases, leaving 10 bases between them. This CDR3 contains 11 residues. Germline assignment: CDR1 SGHNT and CDR2 YYREEE (reference sequence). The full variable domain, rest sourced from reference TRBV5-4 and TRBJ1-5, is ETGVTQSPTHLIKTRGQQVTLRCSSQSGHNTVSWYQQALGQGPQFIFQYYREEENGRGNFPPRFSGLQFPNYSSELNVNALELDDSALYLCASSSVKGQHFGDGTRLSIL.

V is TRBV4-3 and J is TRBJ1-4; possible D gene TRBD1, 5 bases. Per the germline V gene, CDR1 is LGHNA and CDR2 is YSLEER. V lost 1 base, J lost 8 bases, and 11 bases lay in between. CDR3 length: 14 amino acids. CDR3 coding DNA: TGCGCCAGCAGCCAAGGTGGGGCCGAGGAAAAACTGTTTTTT. As protein: CASSQGGAEEKLFF.

The chain is built from TRBV6-1 and TRBJ1-5; possible D gene TRBD1, 5 bases. V lost 4 bases to trimming and J lost 4 bases, with 11 bases between them. The CDR3 loop spans 14 amino acids. Germline V gene sequence: CDR1 MNHNS, CDR2 SASEGT. In DNA, the CDR3 is TGTGCCAGCAGTGCGACGGGGACGAATCAGCCCCAGCATTTT. This translates into CASSATGTNQPQHF.

This clone was seen a single time. The chain joins TRBV5-1 to TRBJ1-2; D is ambiguous. V dropped 4 bases and J dropped 3 bases, with 7 bases sitting between them. This CDR3 is 12 amino acids long. Germline CDR1 SGHRS, CDR2 YFSETQ. This CDR3 reads CASSLHDYGYTF. CDR3 nucleotides: TGCGCCAGCAGCCTCCATGACTATGGCTACACCTTC.

This clone has just one count. V gene TRBV7-9 combines with J gene TRBJ2-7; D possibly matches TRBD1 or TRBD2 (5 bases each). This CDR3 contains 12 residues. V was clipped by 2 bases and J by 6 bases, with 8 bases between them. Per germline, CDR1 SEHNR and CDR2 FQNEAQ (reference sequence). This CDR3 reads CASSLSGSEQYF. In nucleotides, the CDR3 is TGTGCCAGCAGCTTATCAGGGAGCGAGCAGTACTTC.

This clone was counted once. The V and J genes are TRBV11-2 and TRBJ2-7; the match to TRBD1 covers 9 bases. Germline V CDR1 and CDR2: SGHAT, FQNNGV. This CDR3 is 15 amino acids long. V lost 4 bases, J lost 7 bases, and 11 bases stayed unmatched. The CDR3 here is CASSSGVDRGGEQYF. The CDR3 nucleotides read TGTGCCAGCAGCTCGGGCGTGGACAGGGGAGGGGAGCAGTACTTC.

The J gene is TRBJ2-2, the V gene TRBV4-1; D gene unclear. CDR1 and CDR2 (germline): MGHRA, YSYEKL. The CDR3 sequence is 14 residues long. The germline V and J ends were trimmed by 0 bases and 6 bases, with 8 bases remaining between them. The CDR3 is CASSQDWGPGELFF. The CDR3 coding sequence is TGCGCCAGCAGCCAAGATTGGGGTCCCGGGGAGCTGTTTTTT.

V is TRBV6-5 and J is TRBJ1-1, with D possibly being TRBD1 (5 bases). The CDR3 is made up of 15 amino acids. The germline CDR1 and CDR2 sequences are MNHEY and SVGAGI. The V end was cut by 7 bases, the J end by 1 base, with 16 bases between. CDR3 loop: CASTRHPDKNTEAFF. The DNA of the CDR3 is TGTGCCAGCACCCGACACCCGGACAAGAACACTGAAGCTTTCTTT.

V is TRBV6-1 and J is TRBJ2-7; 11 positions agree with TRBD1. The V gene's germline CDR1 is MNHNS and CDR2 SASEGT. This CDR3 region has 14 residues. With V trimmed by 6 bases and J by 3 bases, 4 bases remained unmatched. CDR3 bases: TGTGCCAGCAGGACAGGGACAGGGGGCTACGAGCAGTACTTC. Translating it yields CASRTGTGGYEQYF.

The chain has TRBV14 and TRBJ2-5; D possibly corresponds to TRBD1 (6 bases). Germline CDR1 SGHDN, CDR2 FVKESK. The V and J ends lost 4 bases and 5 bases respectively, with 20 bases between them. The CDR3 is 16 residues long. In DNA form, the CDR3 reads TGTGCCAGCAGCCTTCAACCGGGCAGGGGTTGGGAGACCCAGTACTTC. Translating gives CASSLQPGRGWETQYF.

The chain uses TRBV6-5 and TRBJ2-3; the match to TRBD1 covers 8 bases. The CDR3 runs to 14 residues. After removal of 6 bases from V and 5 bases from J, the junction contained 7 bases not matched to a gene. CDR1 and CDR2 from the germline V gene are MNHEY and SVGAGI. CDR3 coding DNA: TGTGCCAGCAGGAACAGGGGGTCCCTAGATACGCAGTATTTT. Its translation: CASRNRGSLDTQYF.

The rearrangement links TRBV11-2 to TRBJ1-2; perhaps TRBD1 as D (5 bases). There are 15 residues in the CDR3. Per germline, CDR1 SGHAT and CDR2 FQNNGV. V shed 1 base and J shed 6 bases, with 15 bases lying between them. The CDR3 loop reads CASSLGGSGYDGYTF. CDR3 coding DNA: TGTGCCAGCAGCTTAGGGGGGTCAGGTTACGATGGCTACACCTTC. The full variable domain, with the rest looked up from reference TRBV11-2 and TRBJ1-2, is EAGVAQSPRYKIIEKRQSVAFWCNPISGHATLYWYQQILGQGPKLLIQFQNNGVVDDSQLPKDRFSAERLKGVDSTLKIQPAKLEDSAVYLCASSLGGSGYDGYTFGSGTRLTVV.